This TCR beta chain originates from a study of blood T cell repertoires in COVID-19. Study summary: Samples came from the United States, Italy and Spain, spanning acute and convalescent COVID-19.

Original handling: Amplification from reference gene primers served as the basis for estimated nucleated cell counts. Sequenced by immunoSEQ multiplex PCR; TCRdb stores in-frame clones only, minus some. The V and J calls and the clone size are those of that table, but D and trimming were determined from the DNA. The sample yields some 120,000 clones, around 83% seen once. Germline V gene data show CDR1 as LNHNV and CDR2 as YYDKDF (reference sequence). The ends lost 0 bases at V and 0 bases at J; junction bases unmatched: 9. The CDR3 loop spans 19 amino acids. The genes are TRBV15 and TRBJ2-5, with 11 bases that match TRBD2. The specimen sequenced was peripheral blood. The clonotype was recovered from a human donor in a cohort sampled during active COVID-19. CDR3 sequence reads: CATSRDAVASGGYQETQYF. DNA for the CDR3: TGTGCCACCAGCAGAGATGCAGTCGCTAGCGGGGGGTACCAAGAGACCCAGTACTTC.